The 27 T cell receptor beta chains reported below all come from one sample, sequenced in a study of post-analysis software for immune sequencing data. Antigen specificity for these receptors is unknown. Unique molecular identifiers were built into the TCR beta cDNA libraries. MiXCR, applied by TCRdb to the PCR reads, yields one record per CDR3 protein. The sample yields about 500,000 distinct CDR3 sequences, nearly 45% seen once. Study results and limitations: Patients used several TRBV segments, including TRBV5-6, TRBV5-1 and TRBV20-1, more often than controls.

Sequencing was performed on blood. Receptor source: a girl aged 10 to 17 with multiple sclerosis.

This clonotype was counted a few times. One end of the junction fails to match germline, which may point to a read error. The rearrangement links TRBV29-1 to TRBJ2-7; D is uncertain. The germline V gene encodes CDR1 SQVTM and CDR2 ANQGSEA. CDR3 length: 13 residues. The CDR3 region has the DNA TGCAGCGTTCAAGACTTAAGCTCCTACGAGCAGTACTTC. Its translation is CSVQDLSSYEQYF.

The chain recombines TRBV29-1 with TRBJ2-7, with 7 bases identical to TRBD1. Per the germline V gene, CDR1 is SQVTM and CDR2 is ANQGSEA. J gave up 2 bases and V 8 bases, and 12 bases lay outside the gene matches. The CDR3 totals 14 residues. The CDR3 is CSIYRGGPTYEQYF. CDR3 coding DNA: TGCAGCATCTACAGGGGTGGGCCCACCTACGAGCAGTACTTC.

V usage is TRBV28 and J usage is TRBJ1-1, with 8 bases that match TRBD1. The V segment lost 5 bases and the J segment 1 base; nucleotides outside the gene matches: 6. The germline CDR1 and CDR2 sequences are MDHEN and SYDVKM. This CDR3 has 15 residues. CDR3 in DNA: TGTGCCAGCAGTAACGGGGACAGGCGGAACACTGAAGCTTTCTTT. Translating it yields CASSNGDRRNTEAFF.

In the case of this clonotype: The junction shows a germline mismatch at one end, possibly a read error. The chain has TRBV7-2 and TRBJ2-7; 10 bases map to TRBD1. CDR1 is SGHTA and CDR2 is FQGNSA in the germline V gene. The CDR3 covers 15 residues. CDR3 protein: CAGRLGQGPAYEQYF. The DNA for the CDR3 is TGTGCCGGCAGATTGGGACAGGGGCCTGCCTACGAGCAGTACTTC.

This clonotype was picked up a small number of times. The rearrangement links TRBV12-3 or TRBV12-4 to TRBJ2-3; 8 bases are shared with TRBD2. V lost 5 bases and J lost 4; bases outside the gene matches: 5. There are 14 residues in the CDR3. The CDR3 spells CASSGGRRADTQYF. The CDR3 coding sequence is TGTGCCAGCAGTGGCGGGAGGCGCGCAGATACGCAGTATTTT.

The chain recombines TRBV20-1 with TRBJ1-5; D gene uncertain. Trimming took 3 bases from V and 7 from J, leaving 13 bases between them. Looked up from germline, CDR1 is DFQATT and CDR2 is SNEGSKA (reference sequence). The CDR3 is 13 amino acids. CDR3 protein: CSARVEGGQPQHF. The CDR3 DNA follows: TGCAGTGCTAGGGTGGAAGGAGGGCAGCCCCAGCATTTT.

The J gene is TRBJ2-2, the V gene TRBV20-1; D is undetermined. The germline V and J ends were trimmed by 1 base and 0 bases, with 15 bases remaining between them. The CDR3 has 17 amino acids. From germline, CDR1 is DFQATT and CDR2 SNEGSKA (reference sequence). The CDR3 coding sequence is TGCAGTGCTAGAGTGCAGGATGGGAATTCGAACACCGGGGAGCTGTTTTTT. This translates into CSARVQDGNSNTGELFF.

The chain has TRBV3-1 and TRBJ2-5; TRBD2 matches 7 bases. Per germline, CDR1 LGHDT and CDR2 YNNKEL (reference sequence). J gave up 1 base and V 0 bases, and 8 bases lay outside the gene matches. The CDR3 is 17 residues long. CDR3 region: CASSQDNAGVPQETQYF. The CDR3 bases are TGTGCCAGCAGCCAAGATAACGCGGGAGTACCCCAAGAGACCCAGTACTTC.

In its sample, this clonotype was seen a few times. This chain joins TRBV20-1 and TRBJ2-1; 10 bases agree with TRBD2. With 3 bases clipped from V and 8 bases from J, the junction kept 10 bases outside the gene matches. CDR1 DFQATT and CDR2 SNEGSKA come from the germline V gene (reference sequence). CDR3 length equals 15 residues. CDR3 bases: TGCAGTGCTAGTCGCGTGGCTAGCGGGAGTGATGAGCAGTTCTTC. Its translation: CSASRVASGSDEQFF.

The chain is built from TRBV11-3 and TRBJ2-1; 11 nucleotides align to TRBD2. V shed 5 bases and J 3 bases; nucleotides not matched to a gene: 6. The CDR3 length is 16 residues. The germline V gene has CDR1 SGHNT and CDR2 YENEEA. The CDR3 loop reads CASSPGLAENYNEQFF. DNA of the CDR3: TGTGCCAGCAGCCCGGGACTAGCGGAGAACTACAATGAGCAGTTCTTC.

The V gene is TRBV27, the J gene TRBJ2-3; no reliable D call. Germline CDR1 reads MNHEY; CDR2 reads SMNVEV (reference sequence). Trimming took 3 bases from V and 0 from J, leaving 10 bases between them. The CDR3 consists of 15 residues. This CDR3 reads CASSFLASSTDTQYF. CDR3 bases: TGTGCCAGCAGTTTTTTGGCCAGCAGCACAGATACGCAGTATTTT.

Comment on this clonotype: One end of the junction varies from germline; a read error may be responsible. The chain combines TRBV28 with TRBJ2-7, with 7 bases matching TRBD1. CDR3 length equals 15 residues. Looked up from germline, CDR1 is MDHEN and CDR2 is SYDVKM. CDR3 nucleotides: TGTGCCAGCAGTCCCATCGACAGGGTGGACGACGAGCAGTATTTC. Residues: CASSPIDRVDDEQYF.

This clonotype has more than one count but fewer than ten. J is TRBJ2-7 and V is TRBV20-1, with 12 positions matching TRBD2. This CDR3 region has 18 residues. V shed 1 base and J 7 bases; nucleotides not matched to a gene: 17. Germline CDR1 DFQATT, CDR2 SNEGSKA (reference sequence). CDR3: CSARARLAGESLVGEQYF. The CDR3 coding sequence is TGCAGTGCTAGAGCCAGACTAGCGGGAGAGTCCTTGGTGGGGGAGCAGTACTTC.

This clonotype has a count of ten or more. The chain recombines TRBV20-1 with TRBJ2-7, with D possibly TRBD2 on 7 matching bases. Trimming took 5 bases from V and 0 from J, leaving 20 bases between them. The CDR3 sequence is 16 residues long. Germline V gene data show CDR1 as DFQATT and CDR2 as SNEGSKA (reference sequence). CDR3 residues: CSAPGGGGRFSYEQYF. DNA of the CDR3: TGCAGTGCTCCCGGCGGGGGCGGGCGATTCTCCTACGAGCAGTACTTC.

V and J are TRBV20-1 and TRBJ1-1; 7 nucleotides match TRBD1. The CDR3 covers 13 residues. The V and J ends lost 7 bases and 3 bases, in that order; junction bases with no gene match: 8. Germline V gene lookup returns CDR1 DFQATT and CDR2 SNEGSKA (reference sequence). The CDR3 region is CSVRGRSDTEAFF. The CDR3 coding sequence is TGCAGTGTCAGGGGGAGATCGGACACTGAAGCTTTCTTT.

The V and J genes are TRBV18 and TRBJ2-1, with D perhaps TRBD2 (5 bases). V lost 3 bases and J 2 bases, leaving 14 bases between the germline ends. The CDR3 covers 16 residues. The germline V gene encodes CDR1 KGHSH and CDR2 LQKENI. The CDR3 sequence is CASSPQESGPYNEQFF. In DNA, the CDR3 is TGTGCCAGCTCACCTCAGGAGAGCGGACCCTACAATGAGCAGTTCTTC. The full variable domain, in which reference TRBV18 and TRBJ2-1 provide the parts outside the CDR3, is NAGVMQNPRHLVRRRGQEARLRCSPMKGHSHVYWYRQLPEEGLKFMVYLQKENIIDESGMPKERFSAEFPKEGPSILRIQQVVRGDSAAYFCASSPQESGPYNEQFFGPGTRLTVL.

The rearrangement joins TRBV5-1 to TRBJ2-1, with 7 nucleotides matching TRBD1. The CDR3 is 13 amino acids. V dropped 4 bases and J dropped 5; count of bases not matched to a gene: 3. Germline loops: CDR1 SGHRS, CDR2 YFSETQ. The CDR3 coding sequence is TGCGCCAGCAGCGTCGGGACAGACAATGAGCAGTTCTTC. Its translation is CASSVGTDNEQFF.

This clonotype was observed a few times. This chain links TRBV6-5 with TRBJ2-1; 9 bases line up with TRBD2. CDR1 and CDR2 from the germline V gene are MNHEY and SVGAGI. CDR3 length: 14 residues. The V segment lost 6 bases and the J segment 7 bases; nucleotides outside the gene matches: 7. The DNA for the CDR3 is TGTGCCAGCAGGGCGGGAGGGCCAAGGAATGAGCAGTTCTTC. Encoded protein: CASRAGGPRNEQFF.

The chain has TRBV5-1 and TRBJ2-3; TRBD1 aligns across 7 bases. The V and J ends lost 1 base and 1 base, in that order; junction bases with no gene match: 6. The CDR3 totals 16 residues. Germline V lookup: CDR1 SGHRS, CDR2 YFSETQ. CDR3 in amino acids: CASSLSRDSRTDTQYF. In nucleotides, the CDR3 is TGCGCCAGCAGCTTGAGCCGGGACAGCCGCACAGATACGCAGTATTTT.

For this clonotype: It may be a read error: a sequence one base away is much more abundant. The chain has TRBV29-1 and TRBJ2-5, with D tentatively TRBD1 (8 bases). Germline-derived CDR1 and CDR2 are SQVTM and ANQGSEA. The CDR3 sequence is 14 residues long. In DNA, the CDR3 is TGCAGCGTTGATAGCGGACAGGGAGGGGAGACCCCGTACTTC. Protein sequence: CSVDSGQGGETPYF.

This clonotype was picked up a small number of times. The V gene is TRBV6-6, the J gene TRBJ1-4; D not resolved. The CDR3 sequence is 13 residues long. CDR1 is MNHNY, CDR2 SVGAGI, per germline (reference sequence). Trimming left V 3 bases short and J 5 bases short, with 7 bases between. For the CDR3, the DNA is TGTGCCAGCAGTTATTGGCCGAATGAAAAACTGTTTTTT. Its translation is CASSYWPNEKLFF.

V gene TRBV6-1 combines with J gene TRBJ2-2; 8 bases align to TRBD2. CDR3 length: 14 residues. Germline V gene data show CDR1 as MNHNS and CDR2 as SASEGT. Trimming removed 10 bases from V and 5 bases from J; junction bases left unmatched: 9. The CDR3 sequence: CATASTSETGELFF. The CDR3 nucleotides are TGTGCCACCGCATCGACTAGCGAGACCGGGGAGCTGTTTTTT.

Points on this clonotype: A junction end diverges from the germline sequence, so it may reflect a read error. The V gene is TRBV6-5, the J gene TRBJ2-5; weak D call: TRBD2 (6 bases). The CDR3 totals 15 residues. Germline lookup yields CDR1 MNHEY and CDR2 SVGAGI. The CDR3 sequence is CTSSYGGRFSETQYF. DNA for the CDR3: TGTACCAGCAGTTACGGGGGAAGGTTTTCGGAGACCCAGTACTTC.

The V call is TRBV7-9, the J call TRBJ2-1; 16 nucleotides align to TRBD2. Germline loops: CDR1 SEHNR, CDR2 FQNEAQ (reference sequence). V lost 3 bases to trimming and J lost 6 bases; unmatched junction nucleotides: 5. This CDR3 comprises 17 residues. The CDR3 sequence: CASSLPGLAGGTNEQFF. For the CDR3, the DNA is TGTGCCAGCAGCTTGCCGGGACTAGCGGGAGGGACCAATGAGCAGTTCTTC.

This clonotype was observed a handful of times. The V and J genes are TRBV27 and TRBJ1-6; D is ambiguous. Germline V gene sequence: CDR1 MNHEY, CDR2 SMNVEV (reference sequence). The CDR3 totals 14 residues. With 10 bases removed from V and 9 bases from J, the gap between germline ends came to 19 bases. The CDR3 region has the DNA TGTGCCACCTGTTTAAGTCGCTCAGCTTCACCCCTCCACTTT. Translation gives CATCLSRSASPLHF.

This clonotype was detected ten times or more. The chain recombines TRBV7-6 with TRBJ2-1, with D perhaps TRBD2 (6 bases). Germline V lookup: CDR1 SGHVS, CDR2 FNYEAQ. Trimming removed 5 bases at V and 10 bases at J, with 9 bases between. The CDR3 is made up of 11 amino acids. The DNA of the CDR3 is TGTGCCAGCAGCCACGGGAGCGAGCAGTTCTTC. This codes for CASSHGSEQFF.

This clonotype was counted between two and nine times. The J gene is TRBJ2-1, the V gene TRBV2; D may correspond to TRBD1 or TRBD2 (5 bases each). Trimming shortened V by 5 bases and J by 5 bases, and 10 bases separated the two germline ends. Germline V gene lookup returns CDR1 SNHLY and CDR2 FYNNEI. The CDR3 is made up of 13 amino acids. The CDR3 nucleotides read TGTGCCAGCAGTTTCGGGGCAAACAATGAGCAGTTCTTC. Translated: CASSFGANNEQFF.